Presented here are 2 T cell receptor beta chains from one specimen sequenced in a study of cytomegalovirus exposure and HLA in healthy donors. Both 60 Vbeta primers and 13 Jbeta primers went into the PCR. Libraries were prepared by immunoSEQ multiplex PCR; TCRdb keeps only in-frame clonotypes and omits some of them. The sample comprises some 130,000 clones, 70% to 85% of which are singletons, and about 2.5% rests with the top ten. The sample comprised PBMCs. The receptor source for this set is a boy younger than 10 in good health and CMV-seronegative.

V gene TRBV19 combines with J gene TRBJ1-3, with unresolved D. This CDR3 has 13 amino acids. Germline values: CDR1 LNHDA, CDR2 SQIVND (reference sequence). V was trimmed by 6 bases and J by 2 bases, leaving 8 bases between them. This chain's CDR3 is CASRRMTGNTIYF. CDR3 in DNA: TGTGCCAGTAGGAGGATGACTGGAAACACCATATATTTT.

The rearrangement links TRBV29-1 to TRBJ2-5; weak D call: TRBD1 (7 bases). The CDR3 sequence is 14 residues long. The V and J ends lost 6 bases and 7 bases respectively, with 21 bases between them. Per germline, CDR1 SQVTM and CDR2 ANQGSEA. CDR3 coding DNA: TGCAGCGTCTACTTTGTCGACCAGGGGGGGACCCAGTACTTC. Translation gives CSVYFVDQGGTQYF.